The TCR beta chain under discussion was sequenced for a study of radiotherapy plus CTLA-4 blockade in lung cancer. Treatment of patients with chemo-refractory metastatic non-small-cell lung cancer consisted of focal radiation plus CTLA-4 blockade with ipilimumab. The repertoire was sequenced with immunoSEQ multiplex PCR; TCRdb's copy has only in-frame clones and lacks some. The data contain roughly 120,000 clones, 78% of them seen just once; the ten biggest clones take up around 4.8%. Study-wide results and caveats: In blood, after radiotherapy plus ipilimumab, tumor-derived TCR clones expanded. Response, reportedly, was best predicted by interferon-beta along with early blood T cell clone dynamics.

Of note for this clone: Its antigen is not known.

The clonotype was recovered from a human donor with non-small cell lung cancer who had a partial response to radiotherapy plus ipilimumab. Specimen: peripheral blood, collected from a patient treated with radiotherapy plus ipilimumab.

CDR3 DNA sequence: TGCGCCAGCAGCTTTGGGACTAGCGGGAGCCGAGACCCCCAGTTCTTC. Encoded protein: CASSFGTSGSRDPQFF. The gene calls are TRBV5-1 and TRBJ2-1; 14 nucleotides match TRBD2. CDR3 length: 16 amino acids. J lost 13 bases, V lost 2 bases, and 11 bases had no gene match. Germline CDR1 is SGHRS and CDR2 is YFSETQ.